A selection of T cell receptor beta chains follows, all from one sample in a study of T cell responses to AZD1222 COVID-19 vaccine. Method: immunoSEQ multiplex PCR; TCRdb's copy keeps in-frame clones and lacks some. The profile shows about 150,000 clones, about 93% of them singletons. Sequencing used peripheral blood, obtained on day 0 of AZD1222 vaccination. The receptors were gathered from an adult in good health. Both conserved end residues are part of each CDR3. A D gene is named only where the DNA matches it firmly. Rows give clone size only sometimes, using once, few, many, or a class for an expanded clone.

J	D	size	V	CDR3	DNA
TRBJ2-1	NA	NA	TRBV19	CASSISLAAPSYNEQFF	TGTGCCAGTAGTATCTCTCTGGCAGCTCCCTCCTACAATGAGCAGTTCTTC
TRBJ2-3	NA	NA	TRBV7-2	CASEGDLTDTQYF	TGTGCCAGCGAGGGAGACCTCACAGATACGCAGTATTTT
TRBJ2-3	NA	NA	TRBV24-1	CATSDAGSSDTQYF	TGTGCCACCAGTGACGCCGGTTCTTCTGATACGCAGTATTTT
TRBJ1-1	NA	NA	TRBV7-2	CASSLALSTGTEAFF	TGTGCCAGCAGCTTAGCCCTTTCGACGGGCACTGAAGCTTTCTTT
TRBJ1-1	NA	few	TRBV5-4	CASSLGYNTEAFF	TGTGCCAGCAGCTTGGGTTACAACACTGAAGCTTTCTTT
TRBJ2-5	TRBD1	NA	TRBV7-2	CASSFQQTGWEKTQYF	TGTGCCAGCAGCTTCCAACAGACAGGGTGGGAAAAGACCCAGTACTTC
TRBJ1-5	NA	NA	TRBV9	CASSVEGQPNQPQHF	TGTGCCAGCAGCGTAGAAGGACAGCCTAATCAGCCCCAGCATTTT
TRBJ2-7	NA	NA	TRBV7-2	CASSLDLLYEQYF	TGTGCCAGCAGCCTAGACCTCCTCTACGAGCAGTACTTC
TRBJ2-5	NA	NA	TRBV24-1	CATSRQWGETQYF	TGTGCCACCAGTCGACAGTGGGGGGAGACCCAGTACTTC
TRBJ1-1	TRBD1	NA	TRBV6-5	CASSFQGVGTEAFF	TGTGCCAGCAGTTTCCAGGGGGTAGGCACTGAAGCTTTCTTT
TRBJ2-1	NA	NA	TRBV7-2	CASSPRTSSNEQFF	TGTGCCAGCAGCCCTCGGACTTCCTCCAATGAGCAGTTCTTC
TRBJ2-3	NA	NA	TRBV6-5	CASSSRTFLDTQYF	TGTGCCAGCAGTTCCCGGACGTTTCTAGATACGCAGTATTTT
TRBJ1-2	NA	NA	TRBV28	CAAGEFGYGYTF	TGTGCCGCCGGGGAGTTCGGCTATGGCTACACCTTC
TRBJ2-3	NA	NA	TRBV7-3	CASSPGGYEERDTQYF	TGTGCCAGCAGCCCCGGTGGTTATGAGGAAAGAGATACGCAGTATTTT
TRBJ1-2	TRBD1	NA	TRBV9	CASSGRGGYTF	TGTGCCAGCAGCGGCAGGGGGGGCTACACCTTC
TRBJ2-6	NA	NA	TRBV5-1	CASSLGGSRAGANVLTF	TGCGCCAGCAGCTTGGGTGGGAGCAGGGCTGGGGCCAACGTCCTGACTTTC
TRBJ2-5	TRBD1	NA	TRBV28	CASTLGTEETQYF	TGTGCCAGCACCTTAGGGACAGAAGAGACCCAGTACTTC
TRBJ2-5	TRBD1	NA	TRBV6-5	CASSYGTGAETQYF	TGTGCCAGCAGTTACGGGACAGGGGCGGAGACCCAGTACTTC
TRBJ1-1	NA	NA	TRBV5-5	CASSLVMSGNTEAFF	TGTGCCAGCAGCTTGGTGATGTCGGGGAACACTGAAGCTTTCTTT
TRBJ1-5	TRBD1	NA	TRBV27	CASRPGGSNQPQHF	TGTGCCAGCAGACCAGGGGGGAGCAATCAGCCCCAGCATTTT
TRBJ1-5	TRBD1	NA	TRBV5-6	CASSLQGANQPQHF	TGTGCCAGCAGTTTACAGGGGGCCAATCAGCCCCAGCATTTT
TRBJ2-7	NA	NA	TRBV19	CASTDGSEQYF	TGTGCCAGTACGGACGGTAGCGAGCAGTACTTC
TRBJ1-4	NA	NA	TRBV28	CASSLLGATTNEKLFF	TGTGCCAGCAGTTTATTGGGTGCAACAACTAATGAAAAACTGTTTTTT
TRBJ2-7	NA	NA	TRBV3-1/TRBV3-2	CASSQDHQREQYF	TGTGCCAGCAGCCAAGATCATCAGCGTGAGCAGTACTTC
TRBJ1-2	NA	once	TRBV5-1	CASSLGGRAGYGYTF	TGCGCCAGCAGCTTGGGAGGCAGGGCGGGCTATGGCTACACCTTC
TRBJ2-2	NA	NA	TRBV7-8	CASSLETGVTGELFF	TGTGCCAGCAGCTTAGAAACGGGAGTTACCGGGGAGCTGTTTTTT
TRBJ1-1	NA	NA	TRBV25-1	CASKRGGQTEAFF	TGTGCCAGCAAACGGGGGGGTCAGACTGAAGCTTTCTTT
TRBJ2-2	TRBD2	NA	TRBV30	CAWSVRLAGGSGELFF	TGTGCCTGGAGTGTGAGACTAGCGGGAGGGAGCGGGGAGCTGTTTTTT
TRBJ2-1	TRBD2	NA	TRBV7-3	CASSPLAGAYNEQFF	TGTGCCAGCAGCCCGTTAGCGGGAGCCTACAATGAGCAGTTCTTC
TRBJ2-2	NA	NA	TRBV7-3	CASSLEFASVNTGELFF	TGTGCCAGCAGCTTAGAGTTCGCTAGCGTAAACACCGGGGAGCTGTTTTTT
TRBJ2-7	NA	NA	TRBV7-2	CASSGGGGASYEQYF	TGTGCCAGCAGCGGAGGGGGAGGGGCTAGCTACGAGCAGTACTTC
TRBJ1-2	NA	NA	TRBV28	CASSSSVYGYTF	TGTGCCAGCAGTTCCAGCGTCTATGGCTACACCTTC
TRBJ1-1	NA	NA	TRBV5-1	CASSLVDTEAFF	TGCGCCAGCAGCTTGGTGGACACTGAAGCTTTCTTT
TRBJ2-7	NA	NA	TRBV27	CASSGGGSLYEQYF	TGTGCCAGCAGTGGGGGCGGGAGTCTGTACGAGCAGTACTTC
TRBJ1-5	NA	NA	TRBV27	CASSPGHAIRTDQPQHF	TGTGCCAGCAGTCCGGGACACGCTATTCGAACGGATCAGCCCCAGCATTTT
TRBJ2-1	TRBD1	NA	TRBV27	CASSLMGQGTNEQFF	TGTGCCAGCAGTTTAATGGGACAGGGGACGAATGAGCAGTTCTTC
TRBJ1-3	NA	once	TRBV11-2	CASSFTAPRISGNTIYF	TGTGCCAGCAGCTTTACGGCCCCCCGGATATCTGGAAACACCATATATTTT
TRBJ1-1	TRBD1	once	TRBV6-5	CASASRDRGTEAFF	TGTGCCAGCGCAAGCCGGGACAGGGGTACTGAAGCTTTCTTT
TRBJ2-7	TRBD1	NA	TRBV6-1	CASSETGQVSYEQYF	TGTGCCAGCAGTGAAACCGGACAGGTATCCTACGAGCAGTACTTC
TRBJ2-5	NA	NA	TRBV24-1	CATSDLGGGETQYF	TGTGCCACCAGTGATCTCGGGGGAGGAGAGACCCAGTACTTC
TRBJ1-5	NA	NA	TRBV7-2	CASSFPSQPQHF	TGTGCCAGCAGCTTCCCCAGTCAGCCCCAGCATTTT
TRBJ1-3	TRBD1	NA	TRBV19	CASWDRPSGNTIYF	TGTGCCAGTTGGGACAGACCCTCTGGAAACACCATATATTTT
TRBJ2-1	NA	NA	TRBV7-6	CASSLAGRLAGPEQFF	TGTGCCAGCAGCTTAGCGGGTCGGCTAGCAGGGCCTGAGCAGTTCTTC